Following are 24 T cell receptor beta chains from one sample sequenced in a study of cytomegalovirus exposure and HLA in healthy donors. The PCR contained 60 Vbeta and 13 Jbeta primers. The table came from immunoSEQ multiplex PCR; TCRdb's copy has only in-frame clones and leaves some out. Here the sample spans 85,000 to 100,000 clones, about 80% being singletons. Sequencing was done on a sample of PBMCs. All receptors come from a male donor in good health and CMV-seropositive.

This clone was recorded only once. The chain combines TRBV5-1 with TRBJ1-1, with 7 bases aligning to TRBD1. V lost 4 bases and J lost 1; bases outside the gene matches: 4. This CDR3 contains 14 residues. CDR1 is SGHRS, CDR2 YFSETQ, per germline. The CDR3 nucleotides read TGCGCCAGCAGCCCGGGACAGCAGAACACTGAAGCTTTCTTT. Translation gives CASSPGQQNTEAFF.

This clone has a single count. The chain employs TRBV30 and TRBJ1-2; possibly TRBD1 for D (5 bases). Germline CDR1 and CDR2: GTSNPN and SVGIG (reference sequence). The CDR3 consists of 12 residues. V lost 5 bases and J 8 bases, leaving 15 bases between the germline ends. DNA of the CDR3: TGTGCCTGGGTTTGGCAGGGAGGGGGCTACACCTTC. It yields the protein CAWVWQGGGYTF.

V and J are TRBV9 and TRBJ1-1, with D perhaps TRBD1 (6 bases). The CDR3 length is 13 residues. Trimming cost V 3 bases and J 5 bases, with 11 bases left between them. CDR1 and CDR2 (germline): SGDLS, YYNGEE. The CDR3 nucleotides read TGTGCCAGCAGCGCCAAAACAGGGACTGAAGCTTTCTTT. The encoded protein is CASSAKTGTEAFF.

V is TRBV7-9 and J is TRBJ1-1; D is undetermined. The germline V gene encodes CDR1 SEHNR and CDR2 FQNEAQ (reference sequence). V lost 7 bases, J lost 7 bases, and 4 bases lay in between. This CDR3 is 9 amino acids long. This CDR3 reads CASTNEAFF. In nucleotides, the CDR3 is TGTGCCAGCACCAATGAAGCTTTCTTT.

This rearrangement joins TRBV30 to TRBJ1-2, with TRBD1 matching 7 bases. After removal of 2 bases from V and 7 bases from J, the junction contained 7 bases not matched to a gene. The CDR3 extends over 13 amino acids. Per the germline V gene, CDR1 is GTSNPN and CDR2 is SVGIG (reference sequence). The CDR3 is CAWSMTGWGGYTF. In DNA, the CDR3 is TGTGCCTGGAGTATGACAGGGTGGGGTGGCTACACCTTC.

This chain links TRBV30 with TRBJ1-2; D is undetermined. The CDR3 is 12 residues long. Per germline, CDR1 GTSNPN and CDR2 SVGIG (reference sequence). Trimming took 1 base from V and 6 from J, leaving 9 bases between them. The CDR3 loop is CAWSGTGDGYTF. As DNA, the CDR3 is TGTGCCTGGAGTGGGACGGGAGATGGCTACACCTTC.

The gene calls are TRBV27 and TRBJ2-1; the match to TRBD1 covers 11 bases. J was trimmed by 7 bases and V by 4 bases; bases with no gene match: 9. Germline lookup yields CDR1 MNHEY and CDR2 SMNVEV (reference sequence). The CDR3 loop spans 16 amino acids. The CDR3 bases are TGTGCCAGCAGTTCCGCAACCGGGACAGGGGGAAATGAGCAGTTCTTC. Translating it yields CASSSATGTGGNEQFF.

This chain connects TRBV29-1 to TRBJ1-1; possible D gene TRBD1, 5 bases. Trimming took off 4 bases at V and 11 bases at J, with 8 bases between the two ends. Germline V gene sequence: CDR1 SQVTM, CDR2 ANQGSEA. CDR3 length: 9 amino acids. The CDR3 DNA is TGCAGCGTTGGTGGGGGGGCTTTCTTT. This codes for CSVGGGAFF. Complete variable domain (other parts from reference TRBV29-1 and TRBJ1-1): SAVISQKPSRDICQRGTSLTIQCQVDSQVTMMFWYRQQPGQSLTLIATANQGSEATYESGFVIDKFPISRPNLTFSTLTVSNMSPEDSSIYLCSVGGGAFFGQGTRLTVV.

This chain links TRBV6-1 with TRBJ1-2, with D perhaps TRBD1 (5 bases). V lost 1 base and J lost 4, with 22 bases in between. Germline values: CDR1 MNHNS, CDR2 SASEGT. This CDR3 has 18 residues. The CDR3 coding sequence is TGTGCCAGCAGTGAAGATTCCGGGGGGACTCTCAACCTCTATGGCTACACCTTC. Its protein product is CASSEDSGGTLNLYGYTF.

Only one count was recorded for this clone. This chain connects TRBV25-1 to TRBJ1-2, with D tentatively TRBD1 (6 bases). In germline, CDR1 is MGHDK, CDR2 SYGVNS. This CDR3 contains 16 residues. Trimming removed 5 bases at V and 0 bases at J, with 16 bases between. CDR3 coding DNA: TGTGCCAGCAGTCCCCGCGGGGGCCTAGCTAACTATGGCTACACCTTC. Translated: CASSPRGGLANYGYTF.

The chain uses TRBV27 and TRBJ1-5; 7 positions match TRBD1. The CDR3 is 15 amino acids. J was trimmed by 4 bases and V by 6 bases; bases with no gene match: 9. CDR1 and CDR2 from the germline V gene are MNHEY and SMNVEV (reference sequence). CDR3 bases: TGTGCCAGCAGGCACCACAGGGGTGGAAATCAGCCCCAGCATTTT. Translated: CASRHHRGGNQPQHF.

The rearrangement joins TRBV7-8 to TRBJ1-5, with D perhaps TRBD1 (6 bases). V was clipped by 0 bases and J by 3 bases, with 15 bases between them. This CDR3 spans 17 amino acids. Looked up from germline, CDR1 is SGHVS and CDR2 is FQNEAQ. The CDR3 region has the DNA TGTGCCAGCAGCTTAGCCCGACGGCAGGGGATCAATCAGCCCCAGCATTTT. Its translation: CASSLARRQGINQPQHF. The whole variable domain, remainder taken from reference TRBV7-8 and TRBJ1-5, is GAGVSQSPRYKVAKRGQDVALRCDPISGHVSLFWYQQALGQGPEFLTYFQNEAQLDKSGLPSDRFFAERPEGSVSTLKIQRTQQEDSAVYLCASSLARRQGINQPQHFGDGTRLSIL.

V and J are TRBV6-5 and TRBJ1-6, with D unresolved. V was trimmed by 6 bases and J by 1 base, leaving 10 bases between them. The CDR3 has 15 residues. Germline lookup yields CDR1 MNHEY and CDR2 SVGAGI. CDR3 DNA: TGTGCCAGCAGGGAACTAGGGTCCTATAATTCACCCCTCCACTTT. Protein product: CASRELGSYNSPLHF.

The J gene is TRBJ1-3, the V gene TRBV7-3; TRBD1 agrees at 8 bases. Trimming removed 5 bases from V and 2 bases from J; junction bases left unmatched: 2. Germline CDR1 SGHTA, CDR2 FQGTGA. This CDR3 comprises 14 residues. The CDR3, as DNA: TGTGCCAGCAGCCCACAGGGGGCTGGAAACACCATATATTTT. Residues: CASSPQGAGNTIYF. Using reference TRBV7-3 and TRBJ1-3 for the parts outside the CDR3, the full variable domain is GAGVSQTPSNKVTEKGKYVELRCDPISGHTALYWYRQSLGQGPEFLIYFQGTGAADDSGLPNDRFFAVRPEGSVSTLKIQRTERGDSAVYLCASSPQGAGNTIYFGEGSWLTVV.

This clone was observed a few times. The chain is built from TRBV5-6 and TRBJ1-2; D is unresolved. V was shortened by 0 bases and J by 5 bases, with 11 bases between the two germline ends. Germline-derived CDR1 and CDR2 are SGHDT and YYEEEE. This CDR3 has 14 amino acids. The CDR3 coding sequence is TGTGCCAGCAGCTTGGAGGCAGGATCATATGGCTACACCTTC. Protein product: CASSLEAGSYGYTF.

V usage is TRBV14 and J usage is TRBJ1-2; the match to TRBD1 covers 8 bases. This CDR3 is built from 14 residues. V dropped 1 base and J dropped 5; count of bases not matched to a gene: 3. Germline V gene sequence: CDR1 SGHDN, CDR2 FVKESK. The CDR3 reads CASSQAQGAYGYTF. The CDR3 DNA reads TGTGCCAGCAGCCAAGCTCAGGGGGCTTATGGCTACACCTTC. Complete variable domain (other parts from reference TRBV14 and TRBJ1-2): EAGVTQFPSHSVIEKGQTVTLRCDPISGHDNLYWYRRVMGKEIKFLLHFVKESKQDESGMPNNRFLAERTGGTYSTLKVQPAELEDSGVYFCASSQAQGAYGYTFGSGTRLTVV.

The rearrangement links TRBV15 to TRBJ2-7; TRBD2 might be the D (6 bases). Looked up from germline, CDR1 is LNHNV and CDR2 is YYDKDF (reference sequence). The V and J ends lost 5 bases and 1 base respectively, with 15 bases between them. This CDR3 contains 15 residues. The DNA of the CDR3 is TGTGCCACCAGCCGGGACCGGGACTTTTCCTACGAGCAGTACTTC. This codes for CATSRDRDFSYEQYF.

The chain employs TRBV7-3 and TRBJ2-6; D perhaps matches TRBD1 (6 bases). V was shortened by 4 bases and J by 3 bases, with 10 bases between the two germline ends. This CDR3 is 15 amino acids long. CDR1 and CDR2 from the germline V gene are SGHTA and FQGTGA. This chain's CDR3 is CASSSAGVGANVLTF. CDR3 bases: TGTGCCAGCAGCTCTGCAGGGGTTGGGGCCAACGTCCTGACTTTC.

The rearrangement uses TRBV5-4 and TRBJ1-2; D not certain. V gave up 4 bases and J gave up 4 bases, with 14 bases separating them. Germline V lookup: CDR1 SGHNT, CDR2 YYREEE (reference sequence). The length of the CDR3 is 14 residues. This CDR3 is CASSLRSLSYGYTF. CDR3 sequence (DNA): TGTGCCAGCAGCCTACGTTCCCTGTCCTATGGCTACACCTTC.

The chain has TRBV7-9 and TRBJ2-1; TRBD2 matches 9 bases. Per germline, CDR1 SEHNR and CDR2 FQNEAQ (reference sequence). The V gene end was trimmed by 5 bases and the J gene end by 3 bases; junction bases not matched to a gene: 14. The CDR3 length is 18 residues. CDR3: CASSPSPGGLAFYNEQFF. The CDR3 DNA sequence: TGTGCCAGCAGCCCAAGTCCCGGAGGACTAGCGTTCTACAATGAGCAGTTCTTC.

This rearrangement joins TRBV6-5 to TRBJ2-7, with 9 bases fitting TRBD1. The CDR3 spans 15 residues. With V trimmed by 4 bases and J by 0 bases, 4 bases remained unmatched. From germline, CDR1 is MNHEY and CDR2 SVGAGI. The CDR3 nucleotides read TGTGCCAGCAGTTCCGGGACAGGGAGCTCCTACGAGCAGTACTTC. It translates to CASSSGTGSSYEQYF.

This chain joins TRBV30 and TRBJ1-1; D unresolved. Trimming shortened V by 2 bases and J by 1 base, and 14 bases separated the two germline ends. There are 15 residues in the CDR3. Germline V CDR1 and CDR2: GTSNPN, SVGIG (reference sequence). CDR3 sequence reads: CAWSQLGLWNTEAFF. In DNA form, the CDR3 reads TGTGCCTGGAGTCAACTCGGACTTTGGAACACTGAAGCTTTCTTT. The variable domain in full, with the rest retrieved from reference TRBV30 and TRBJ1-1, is SQTIHQWPATLVQPVGSPLSLECTVEGTSNPNLYWYRQAAGRGLQLLFYSVGIGQISSEVPQNLSASRPQDRQFILSSKKLLLSDSGFYLCAWSQLGLWNTEAFFGQGTRLTVV.

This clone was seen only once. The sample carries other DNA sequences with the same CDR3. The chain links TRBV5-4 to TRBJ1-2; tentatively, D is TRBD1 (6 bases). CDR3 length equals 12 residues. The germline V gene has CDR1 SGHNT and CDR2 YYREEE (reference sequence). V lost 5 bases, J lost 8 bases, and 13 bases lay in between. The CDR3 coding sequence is TGTGCCAGCAGTCTGGACAGTTTCGGCTACACCTTC. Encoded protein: CASSLDSFGYTF.

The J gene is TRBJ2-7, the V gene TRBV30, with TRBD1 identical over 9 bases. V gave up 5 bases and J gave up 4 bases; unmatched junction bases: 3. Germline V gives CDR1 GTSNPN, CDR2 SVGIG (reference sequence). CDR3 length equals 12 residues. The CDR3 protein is CAWGQGTYEQYF. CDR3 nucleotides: TGTGCCTGGGGACAGGGGACGTACGAGCAGTACTTC.